This T cell receptor (beta chain) was sequenced for a study of kidney transplant recipient with SARS-CoV-2 infection. MiXCR, run by TCRdb on the reads, gives a single entry per CDR3 protein. The sample lists 200,000 to 300,000 distinct CDR3 sequences; 25% to 30% were seen once. Germline V gives CDR1 GTSNPN, CDR2 SVGIG (reference sequence). CDR3 length: 16 amino acids. The trim removed 3 bases at V and 2 bases at J, leaving 9 bases unmatched. The sample consisted of a blood sample, taken at baseline and between days 110 and 120 from a kidney transplant recipient. This chain links TRBV30 with TRBJ2-5; 10 bases agree with TRBD2. The TCR originated in a male patient aged 30 to 39 who had COVID-19 and was a kidney transplant recipient. Some T cells may be provided by the graft donor. As DNA, the CDR3 is TGTGCCTGGAGACTCCCCCTAGCGGGAGAACAAGAGACCCAGTACTTC. Protein: CAWRLPLAGEQETQYF.